The 17 T cell receptor beta chains below were found in one sample sequenced in a study of cytotoxic CD8 clonotypes in ibrutinib-treated CLL. Sequencing was performed with immunoSEQ multiplex PCR; in TCRdb, only in-frame clones are kept and a portion is missing. Here the sample spans 60,000 or so clones, roughly 59% being singletons. The material was PBMCs, obtained after 12 months of ibrutinib treatment. The origin of the receptors is a human donor with chronic lymphocytic leukemia.

This chain uses TRBV5-1 with TRBJ1-2; D gene ambiguous. V was clipped by 3 bases and J by 8 bases, with 8 bases between them. The CDR3 runs to 11 residues. Germline V gene lookup returns CDR1 SGHRS and CDR2 YFSETQ. The CDR3 DNA follows: TGCGCCAGCAGCTCTGGTGGCGGCTACACCTTC. This translates into CASSSGGGYTF. Variable domain in full (rest from reference TRBV5-1 and TRBJ1-2): KAGVTQTPRYLIKTRGQQVTLSCSPISGHRSVSWYQQTPGQGLQFLFEYFSETQRNKGNFPGRFSGRQFSNSRSEMNVSTLELGDSALYLCASSSGGGYTFGSGTRLTVV.

CDR3 nucleotides: TGTGCCAGCGGGTTTGGGTTCACAGATACGCAGTATTTT. It encodes CASGFGFTDTQYF. The V call is TRBV28, the J call TRBJ2-3; no definite D call. This CDR3 comprises 13 residues. Germline values: CDR1 MDHEN, CDR2 SYDVKM. Trimming stripped 8 bases from V and 2 bases from J, with 11 bases between.

The chain combines TRBV6-6 with TRBJ2-3; D remains ambiguous. Germline assignment: CDR1 MNHNY and CDR2 SVGAGI (reference sequence). This CDR3 has 14 residues. The ends were cut back, 3 bases at V and 2 bases at J, with 9 bases in the middle. CDR3 sequence reads: CASSYRAATDTQYF. CDR3 in DNA: TGTGCCAGCAGTTATCGGGCAGCCACAGATACGCAGTATTTT.

The CDR3 here is CASSLGTLDWTQYF. The CDR3 DNA reads as TGCGCCAGCAGCTTGGGGACCCTAGATTGGACCCAGTACTTC. The chain links TRBV5-1 to TRBJ2-5; unclear D gene. The CDR3 totals 14 residues. Trimming removed 0 bases at V and 7 bases at J, with 13 bases between. Per germline, CDR1 SGHRS and CDR2 YFSETQ.

The table lists this clone with a few counts. V and J are TRBV6-5 and TRBJ1-6; D gene unclear. Trimming removed 7 bases from V and 5 bases from J, with 9 bases in between. The CDR3 runs 13 residues. Germline V lookup: CDR1 MNHEY, CDR2 SVGAGI. The CDR3 sequence is CASNNRDNSPLHF. CDR3 DNA sequence: TGTGCCAGCAATAACCGGGATAATTCACCCCTCCACTTT.

The genes are TRBV5-1 and TRBJ2-2; the match to TRBD1 covers 7 bases. The CDR3 runs 14 residues. The V segment lost 6 bases and the J segment 0 bases; nucleotides outside the gene matches: 2. The germline gives CDR1 SGHRS, CDR2 YFSETQ. The CDR3 DNA is TGCGCCAGCAAGACAGGGTCGAACACCGGGGAGCTGTTTTTT. Translating it yields CASKTGSNTGELFF.

This CDR3 reads CASSFNIGANTGELFF. The CDR3 DNA reads TGTGCCAGCAGCTTCAACATAGGGGCGAACACCGGGGAGCTGTTTTTT. V gene TRBV5-8 combines with J gene TRBJ2-2; perhaps TRBD1 as D (5 bases). Germline V gene data show CDR1 as SGHTS and CDR2 as YDEGEE. The V and J ends lost 2 bases and 0 bases respectively, with 11 bases between them. The CDR3 contains 16 residues.

This clone has only one observation. DNA of the CDR3: TGTGCCAGCAGCCTCCGGACAGGGTGGGATGAAAAACTGTTTTTT. It translates to CASSLRTGWDEKLFF. The V call is TRBV5-6, the J call TRBJ1-4; 8 bases agree with TRBD1. Germline CDR1 SGHDT, CDR2 YYEEEE. This CDR3 has 15 amino acids. After removal of 4 bases from V and 6 bases from J, the junction contained 8 bases not matched to a gene. The full variable domain, completed using reference TRBV5-6 and TRBJ1-4, is DAGVTQSPTHLIKTRGQQVTLRCSPKSGHDTVSWYQQALGQGPQFIFQYYEEEERQRGNFPDRFSGHQFPNYSSELNVNALLLGDSALYLCASSLRTGWDEKLFFGSGTQLSVL.

The rearrangement uses TRBV14 and TRBJ2-3; D not resolved. Trimming shortened V by 3 bases and J by 2 bases, and 0 bases separated the two germline ends. Germline V gives CDR1 SGHDN, CDR2 FVKESK. The length of the CDR3 is 11 residues. The CDR3 nucleotides read TGTGCCAGCAGCCACACAGATACGCAGTATTTT. Protein sequence: CASSHTDTQYF.

This clone was picked up a small number of times. The V call is TRBV6-5, the J call TRBJ1-5; 9 positions match TRBD1. The CDR3 is 15 amino acids. The germline CDR1 and CDR2 sequences are MNHEY and SVGAGI. V trimming: 6 bases; J trimming: 6 bases; junction bases outside the gene matches: 9. DNA of the CDR3: TGTGCCAGCAGCACGAACAGGGGGCATGGTCAGCCCCAGCATTTT. Translated, it gives CASSTNRGHGQPQHF.

The V call is TRBV28, the J call TRBJ1-2, with D possibly TRBD1 on 5 matching bases. Trimming left V 4 bases short and J 0 bases short, with 12 bases between. Germline V gives CDR1 MDHEN, CDR2 SYDVKM. This CDR3 has 15 amino acids. This chain's CDR3 is CASSWNRLANYGYTF. The CDR3 nucleotides are TGTGCCAGCAGTTGGAACAGGCTAGCTAACTATGGCTACACCTTC.

This clone was recorded many times. The V call is TRBV19, the J call TRBJ2-1; D is possibly TRBD1 (5 bases). The V end lost 1 base, the J end lost 7 bases, and 14 bases lay between the germline ends. Germline values: CDR1 LNHDA, CDR2 SQIVND (reference sequence). This CDR3 comprises 15 residues. The CDR3 DNA reads TGTGCCAGTAGTATAGGGGCCGGTAAGGGGAATGAGCAGTTCTTC. This encodes CASSIGAGKGNEQFF.

The chain carries TRBV5-4 and TRBJ1-1; no clear D. This CDR3 is 13 amino acids long. Trimming cost V 1 base and J 6 bases, with 10 bases left between them. Germline V gene sequence: CDR1 SGHNT, CDR2 YYREEE (reference sequence). CDR3 coding DNA: TGTGCCAGCAGCTTGTGGGGAGGATCTGAAGCTTTCTTT. Amino acid sequence: CASSLWGGSEAFF.

V gene TRBV28 combines with J gene TRBJ2-5, with D hard to call. V lost 5 bases and J 6 bases, leaving 10 bases between the germline ends. The CDR3 sequence is 12 residues long. The germline gives CDR1 MDHEN, CDR2 SYDVKM. The DNA of the CDR3 is TGTGCCAGCAGTCTCGGTTGGAAGACCCAGTACTTC. It codes for CASSLGWKTQYF.

This clone came up a few times. The chain recombines TRBV18 with TRBJ2-3, with no clear D. The V and J ends lost 2 bases and 0 bases respectively, with 9 bases between them. Germline CDR1 reads KGHSH; CDR2 reads LQKENI. This CDR3 has 15 amino acids. CDR3: CASSPISHSTDTQYF. CDR3 sequence (DNA): TGTGCCAGCTCACCAATATCCCATAGCACAGATACGCAGTATTTT.

The gene calls are TRBV23-1 and TRBJ2-6; D remains ambiguous. TRBV23-1 is classed as an ORF, of uncertain function. The CDR3 covers 16 residues. The V and J ends lost 4 bases and 3 bases respectively, with 13 bases between them. As DNA, the CDR3 is TGCGCCAGCAGTCCCCCTGGCAGGTTTGGGGCCAACGTCCTGACTTTC. This codes for CASSPPGRFGANVLTF.

The chain links TRBV28 to TRBJ1-5, with unresolved D. The length of the CDR3 is 15 residues. V was shortened by 4 bases and J by 11 bases, with 21 bases between the two germline ends. Germline V lookup: CDR1 MDHEN, CDR2 SYDVKM. The CDR3 region has the DNA TGTGCCAGCAGTTCAAATCGGATCTACCTCGTGGCCCAGCATTTT. Translating it yields CASSSNRIYLVAQHF.